This TCR beta chain was found in a study of T cells of healthy individuals. The V segment lost 5 bases and the J segment 0 bases; nucleotides outside the gene matches: 10. Per the germline V gene, CDR1 is SEHNR and CDR2 is FQNEAQ (reference sequence). The CDR3 length is 17 residues. One entry per CDR3 protein results from TCRdb running MiXCR on the 5' RACE reads. The sample yields some 100,000 distinct CDR3 sequences, 17% seen once. This chain joins TRBV7-9 and TRBJ2-1; 7 bases are a match to TRBD2. The clonotype was recovered from a human donor in good health. CDR3 protein: CASSPISGGSSYNEQFF. For the CDR3, the DNA is TGTGCCAGCAGCCCCATTTCGGGGGGAAGCTCCTACAATGAGCAGTTCTTC.